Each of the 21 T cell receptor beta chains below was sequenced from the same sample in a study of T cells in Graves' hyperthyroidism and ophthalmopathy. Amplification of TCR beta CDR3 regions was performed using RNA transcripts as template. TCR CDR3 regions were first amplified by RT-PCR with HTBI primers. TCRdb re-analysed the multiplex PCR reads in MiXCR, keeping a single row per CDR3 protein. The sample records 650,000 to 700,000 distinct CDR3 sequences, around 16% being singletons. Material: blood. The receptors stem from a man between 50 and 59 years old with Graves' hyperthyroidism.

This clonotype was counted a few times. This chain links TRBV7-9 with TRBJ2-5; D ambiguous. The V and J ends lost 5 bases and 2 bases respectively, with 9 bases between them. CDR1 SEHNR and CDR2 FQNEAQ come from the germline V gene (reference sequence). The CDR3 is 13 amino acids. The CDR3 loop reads CASSMVTQETQYF. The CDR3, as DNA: TGTGCCAGCAGCATGGTGACGCAAGAGACCCAGTACTTC.

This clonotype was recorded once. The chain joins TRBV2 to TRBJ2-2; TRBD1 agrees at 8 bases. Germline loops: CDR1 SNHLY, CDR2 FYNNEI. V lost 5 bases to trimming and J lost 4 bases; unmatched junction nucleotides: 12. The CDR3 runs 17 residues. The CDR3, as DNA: TGTGCCAGCAGTCCAGGACAGGGTGTATCGGTCACCGGGGAGCTGTTTTTT. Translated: CASSPGQGVSVTGELFF.

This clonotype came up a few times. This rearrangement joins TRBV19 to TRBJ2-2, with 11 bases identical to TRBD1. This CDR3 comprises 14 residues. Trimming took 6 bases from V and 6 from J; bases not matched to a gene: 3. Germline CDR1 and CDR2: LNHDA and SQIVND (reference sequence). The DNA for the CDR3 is TGTGCCAGTAGCGGACAGGGGGCTCCCGGGGAGCTGTTTTTT. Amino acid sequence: CASSGQGAPGELFF. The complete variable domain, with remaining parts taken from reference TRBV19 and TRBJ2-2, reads DGGITQSPKYLFRKEGQNVTLSCEQNLNHDAMYWYRQDPGQGLRLIYYSQIVNDFQKGDIAEGYSVSREKKESFPLTVTSAQKNPTAFYLCASSGQGAPGELFFGEGSRLTVL.

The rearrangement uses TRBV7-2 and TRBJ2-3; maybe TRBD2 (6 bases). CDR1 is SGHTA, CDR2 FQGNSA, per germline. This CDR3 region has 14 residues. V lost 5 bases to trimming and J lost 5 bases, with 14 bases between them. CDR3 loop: CASSARRGGDTQYF. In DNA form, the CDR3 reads TGTGCCAGCAGCGCCCGGAGGGGAGGAGATACGCAGTATTTT.

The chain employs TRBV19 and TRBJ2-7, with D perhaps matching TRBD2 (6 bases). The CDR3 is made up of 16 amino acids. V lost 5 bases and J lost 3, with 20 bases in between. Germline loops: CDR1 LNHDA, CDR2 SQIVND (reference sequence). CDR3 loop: CASSDLRGTVSYEQYF. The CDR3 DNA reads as TGTGCCAGTAGTGACCTACGGGGGACCGTTAGCTACGAGCAGTACTTC.

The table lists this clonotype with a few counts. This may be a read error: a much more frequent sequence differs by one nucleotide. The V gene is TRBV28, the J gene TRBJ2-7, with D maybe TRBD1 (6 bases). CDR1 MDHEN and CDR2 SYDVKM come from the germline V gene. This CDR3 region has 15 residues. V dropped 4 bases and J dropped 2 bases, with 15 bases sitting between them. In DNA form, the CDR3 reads TGTGCCAGCAGTTACGGGGCAGGGGCCACCTACGAGCAGTACTTC. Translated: CASSYGAGATYEQYF.

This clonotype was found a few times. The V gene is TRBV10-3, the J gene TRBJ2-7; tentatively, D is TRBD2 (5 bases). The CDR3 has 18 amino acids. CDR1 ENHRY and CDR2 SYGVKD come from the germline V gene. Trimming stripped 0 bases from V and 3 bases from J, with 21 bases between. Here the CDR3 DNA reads TGTGCCATCAGTGAGTCGGCTTCGCGGGCGGGTAGTTTCTACGAGCAGTACTTC. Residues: CAISESASRAGSFYEQYF.

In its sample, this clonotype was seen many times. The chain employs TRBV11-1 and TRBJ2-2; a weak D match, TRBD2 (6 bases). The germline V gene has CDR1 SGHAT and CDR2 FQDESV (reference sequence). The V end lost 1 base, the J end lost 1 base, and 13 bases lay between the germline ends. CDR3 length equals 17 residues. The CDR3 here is CASSLEVGGRNTGELFF. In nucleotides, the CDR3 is TGTGCCAGCAGCTTAGAAGTCGGGGGAAGGAACACCGGGGAGCTGTTTTTT.

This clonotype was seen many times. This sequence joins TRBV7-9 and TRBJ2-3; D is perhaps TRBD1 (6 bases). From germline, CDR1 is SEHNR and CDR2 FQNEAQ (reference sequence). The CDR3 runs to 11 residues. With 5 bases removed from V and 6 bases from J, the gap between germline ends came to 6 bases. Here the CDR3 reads CASSRGDTQYF. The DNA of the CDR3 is TGTGCCAGCAGCAGGGGGGATACGCAGTATTTT. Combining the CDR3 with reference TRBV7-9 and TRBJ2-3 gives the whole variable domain DTGVSQNPRHKITKRGQNVTFRCDPISEHNRLYWYRQTLGQGPEFLTYFQNEAQLEKSRLLSDRFSAERPKGSFSTLEIQRTEQGDSAMYLCASSRGDTQYFGPGTRLTVL.

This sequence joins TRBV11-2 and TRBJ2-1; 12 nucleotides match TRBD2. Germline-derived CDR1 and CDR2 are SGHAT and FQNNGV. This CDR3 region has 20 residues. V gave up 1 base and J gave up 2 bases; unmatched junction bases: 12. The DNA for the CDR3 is TGTGCCAGCAGCTTAGCTTTCACTAGCGGGAGGCAGAGCCCCTACAATGAGCAGTTCTTC. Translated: CASSLAFTSGRQSPYNEQFF.

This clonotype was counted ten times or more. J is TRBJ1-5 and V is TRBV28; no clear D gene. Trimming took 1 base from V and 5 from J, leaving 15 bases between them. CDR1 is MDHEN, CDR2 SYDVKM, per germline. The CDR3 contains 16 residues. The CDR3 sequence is CASSLFGTGRDQPQHF. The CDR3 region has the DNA TGTGCCAGCAGTTTATTTGGAACCGGTCGGGATCAGCCCCAGCATTTT. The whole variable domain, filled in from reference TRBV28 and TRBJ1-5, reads DVKVTQSSRYLVKRTGEKVFLECVQDMDHENMFWYRQDPGLGLRLIYFSYDVKMKEKGDIPEGYSVSREKKERFSLILESASTNQTSMYLCASSLFGTGRDQPQHFGDGTRLSIL.

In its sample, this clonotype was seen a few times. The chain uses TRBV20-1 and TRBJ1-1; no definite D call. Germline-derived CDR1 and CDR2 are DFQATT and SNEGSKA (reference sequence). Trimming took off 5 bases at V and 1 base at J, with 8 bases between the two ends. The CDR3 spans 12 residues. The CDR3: CSAHPGNTEAFF. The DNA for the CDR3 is TGCAGTGCTCACCCGGGGAACACTGAAGCTTTCTTT.

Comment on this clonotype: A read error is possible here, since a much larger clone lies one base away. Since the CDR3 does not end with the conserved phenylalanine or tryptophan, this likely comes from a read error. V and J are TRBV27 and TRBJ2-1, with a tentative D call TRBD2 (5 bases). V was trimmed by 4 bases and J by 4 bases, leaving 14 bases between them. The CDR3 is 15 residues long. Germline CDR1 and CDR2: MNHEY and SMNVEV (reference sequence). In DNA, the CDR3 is TGTGCCAGCAGTTCGGACTCCCGGACTTACAATGAGCAGTTCCTC. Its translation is CASSSDSRTYNEQFL.

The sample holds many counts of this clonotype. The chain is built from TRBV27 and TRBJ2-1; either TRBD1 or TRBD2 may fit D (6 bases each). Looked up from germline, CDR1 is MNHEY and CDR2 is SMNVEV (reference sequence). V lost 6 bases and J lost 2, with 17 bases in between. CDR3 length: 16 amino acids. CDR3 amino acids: CASRFIVGGTYNEQFF. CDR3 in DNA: TGTGCCAGCAGATTTATCGTAGGGGGGACCTACAATGAGCAGTTCTTC.

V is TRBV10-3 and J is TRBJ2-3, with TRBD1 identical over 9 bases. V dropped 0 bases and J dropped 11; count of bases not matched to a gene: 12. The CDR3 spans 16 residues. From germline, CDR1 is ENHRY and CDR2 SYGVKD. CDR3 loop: CAISESISGGQGEQYF. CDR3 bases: TGTGCCATCAGTGAGTCGATTTCAGGGGGACAGGGAGAGCAGTATTTT.

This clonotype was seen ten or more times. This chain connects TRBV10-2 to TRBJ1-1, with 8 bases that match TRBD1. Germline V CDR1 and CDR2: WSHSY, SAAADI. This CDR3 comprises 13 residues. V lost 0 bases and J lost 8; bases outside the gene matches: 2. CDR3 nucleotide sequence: TGCGCCAGCAGTGAGTCTCGGACAGGGGAAGCTTTCTTT. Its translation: CASSESRTGEAFF.

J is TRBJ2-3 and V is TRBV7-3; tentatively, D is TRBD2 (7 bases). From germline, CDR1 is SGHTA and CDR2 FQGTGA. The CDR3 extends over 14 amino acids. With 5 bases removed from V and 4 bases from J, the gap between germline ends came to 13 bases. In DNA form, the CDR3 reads TGTGCCAGCAGCAAATGGGGGGGCTCAGATACGCAGTATTTT. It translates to CASSKWGGSDTQYF.

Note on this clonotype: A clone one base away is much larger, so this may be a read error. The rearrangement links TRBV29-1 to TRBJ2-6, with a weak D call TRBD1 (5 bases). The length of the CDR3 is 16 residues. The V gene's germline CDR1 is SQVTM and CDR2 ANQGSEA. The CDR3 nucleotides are TGCAGCGTTGAGTGGGCTTTAAGATCTGGGGCCGACGTCCTGACTTTC. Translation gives CSVEWALRSGADVLTF.

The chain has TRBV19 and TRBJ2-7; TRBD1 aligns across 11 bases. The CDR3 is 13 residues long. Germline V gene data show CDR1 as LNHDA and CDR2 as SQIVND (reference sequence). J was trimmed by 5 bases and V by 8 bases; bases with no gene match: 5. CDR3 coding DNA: TGTGCCAGTGTTGGACAGGGGGCGAACGAGCAGTACTTC. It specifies CASVGQGANEQYF. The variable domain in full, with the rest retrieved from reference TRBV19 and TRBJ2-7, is DGGITQSPKYLFRKEGQNVTLSCEQNLNHDAMYWYRQDPGQGLRLIYYSQIVNDFQKGDIAEGYSVSREKKESFPLTVTSAQKNPTAFYLCASVGQGANEQYFGPGTRLTVT.

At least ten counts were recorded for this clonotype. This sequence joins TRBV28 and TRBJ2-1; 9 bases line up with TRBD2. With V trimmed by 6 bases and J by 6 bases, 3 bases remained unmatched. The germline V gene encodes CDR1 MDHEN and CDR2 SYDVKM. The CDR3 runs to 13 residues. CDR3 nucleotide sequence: TGTGCCAGCAGACTGACTAGCGGCAATGAGCAGTTCTTC. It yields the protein CASRLTSGNEQFF.

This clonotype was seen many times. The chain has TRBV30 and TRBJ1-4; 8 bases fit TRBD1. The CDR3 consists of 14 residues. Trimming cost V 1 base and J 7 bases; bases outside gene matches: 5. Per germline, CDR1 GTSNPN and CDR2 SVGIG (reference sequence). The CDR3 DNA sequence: TGTGCCTGGAGTGCCGGGACAGGAATTGAAAAACTGTTTTTT. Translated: CAWSAGTGIEKLFF.